Reported below is one TCR beta chain. Allocation to cohorts depended on clinical history reported by the participants. In the authors' methods: Scientists estimated how many nucleated cells there were by amplifying reference gene primers. Assay: immunoSEQ multiplex PCR; the TCRdb copy retains only in-frame clones and omits some. Clone size and the V and J calls come from that table; the DNA yielded D and trimming. The table shows 200,000 to 250,000 clones, with approximately 80% occurring only once. The data were taken from a study of blood T cell repertoires in COVID-19. The CDR3 has 11 residues. Trimming removed 5 bases from V and 8 bases from J, with 9 bases in between.

The sample comprised PBMCs or T cells enriched from blood (not recorded which). The TCR comes from a woman between 35 and 50 years old with acute COVID-19. The V call is TRBV12-3 or TRBV12-4, the J call TRBJ1-2; D is undetermined. CDR3 nucleotides: TGTGCCAGCAGTCCATCGGGGGGCTACACCTTC. This translates into CASSPSGGYTF.